The 28 T cell receptor beta chains presented below share a single source sample, sequenced in a study of Ad26.COV2.S vaccination and SARS-CoV-2 variants. TCRdb's copy holds only in-frame clones and misses some; the assay was immunoSEQ multiplex PCR. The sample includes roughly 510,000 clones, approximately 88% seen only once; the top ten take more than 10%. Treatment of the sample: around 19 received Ad26.COV2.S at low or high dose, single or two shots; about five received placebo; per-sample allocation not given. Samples came from day 63 after the first vaccine or placebo injection. The sample consisted of peripheral blood, taken in a trial of Ad26.COV2.S vaccine versus placebo. The receptor set was obtained from a person between 18 and 65 years old who received the Ad26.COV2.S COVID-19 vaccine or a placebo.

The chain is built from TRBV7-6 and TRBJ1-5, with D tentatively TRBD1 (6 bases). Germline V CDR1 and CDR2: SGHVS, FNYEAQ. The CDR3 contains 14 residues. V was cut by 1 base and J by 9 bases, with 13 bases left in between. The CDR3 region has the DNA TGTGCCAGCAGCTTAGTCCGGGACAACCGGCCCCAGCATTTT. It encodes CASSLVRDNRPQHF.

CDR3 coding DNA: TGTGCCAGTAGTTCCCGACAGGGGGGAGTCGGCGAGCAGTACTTC. This gives the protein CASSSRQGGVGEQYF. The chain links TRBV19 to TRBJ2-7, with TRBD1 matching over 9 bases. V lost 5 bases, J lost 6 bases, and 11 bases stayed unmatched. The CDR3 extends over 15 amino acids. CDR1 and CDR2 (germline): LNHDA, SQIVND (reference sequence).

This clone turned up a few times. This chain uses TRBV7-9 with TRBJ2-2; TRBD2 agrees at 9 bases. The germline CDR1 and CDR2 sequences are SEHNR and FQNEAQ (reference sequence). The CDR3 sequence is 15 residues long. V dropped 1 base and J dropped 6; count of bases not matched to a gene: 3. DNA for the CDR3: TGTGCCAGCAGCTTAGGTAGCGGGAGCGCCGGGGAGCTGTTTTTT. Its translation: CASSLGSGSAGELFF.

This clone has just one count. Other DNA variants within this sample encode the same CDR3. The chain is built from TRBV5-1 and TRBJ1-1, with D possibly matching TRBD1 (6 bases). Germline assignment: CDR1 SGHRS and CDR2 YFSETQ. CDR3 length equals 15 residues. V shed 0 bases and J shed 1 base, with 10 bases lying between them. The CDR3 is CASSLGQGSNTEAFF. The CDR3 DNA follows: TGCGCCAGCAGCTTGGGCCAGGGGTCGAACACTGAAGCTTTCTTT.

This chain uses TRBV3-1 (or the pseudogene TRBV3-2) with TRBJ2-5, with TRBD1 identical over 9 bases. Germline loops: CDR1 LGHDT, CDR2 YNNKEL (reference sequence). The CDR3 consists of 14 residues. After removal of 4 bases from V and 4 bases from J, the junction contained 4 bases not matched to a gene. CDR3 loop: CASSRTDRGETQYF. DNA of the CDR3: TGTGCCAGCAGCCGAACGGACAGGGGAGAGACCCAGTACTTC.

The rearrangement joins TRBV4-1 to TRBJ2-2; tentatively, D is TRBD1 or TRBD2 (5 bases each). The germline V gene has CDR1 MGHRA and CDR2 YSYEKL. Trimming took off 0 bases at V and 7 bases at J, with 12 bases between the two ends. The CDR3 extends over 15 amino acids. This CDR3 is CASSQDEGQGGELFF. CDR3 sequence (DNA): TGCGCCAGCAGCCAAGACGAGGGGCAAGGCGGGGAGCTGTTTTTT.

The chain carries TRBV18 and TRBJ2-1; no clear D. The CDR3 runs to 13 residues. V lost 4 bases, J lost 1 base, and 5 bases lay in between. Germline loops: CDR1 KGHSH, CDR2 LQKENI. The CDR3 region has the DNA TGTGCCAGCTCACTCCCTTCCTACAATGAGCAGTTCTTC. It yields the protein CASSLPSYNEQFF.

This clone was found once. The rearrangement uses TRBV28 and TRBJ2-7; D perhaps matches TRBD1 (6 bases). The germline gives CDR1 MDHEN, CDR2 SYDVKM. The CDR3 runs to 12 residues. Between the trimmed V and J ends, which lost 6 bases and 6 bases, there was a span of 12 bases. The chain's CDR3 is CASRLQGAEQYF. The CDR3, as DNA: TGTGCCAGCAGGCTACAGGGTGCCGAGCAGTACTTC.

In its sample, this clone was seen a few times. The J gene is TRBJ1-1, the V gene TRBV10-1; 7 bases line up with TRBD1. The CDR3 extends over 11 amino acids. The V gene's germline CDR1 is WNHNN and CDR2 SYGVQD (reference sequence). After removal of 6 bases from V and 7 bases from J, the junction contained 2 bases not matched to a gene. The CDR3 protein is CASSTGDEAFF. In DNA form, the CDR3 reads TGCGCCAGCAGCACAGGGGATGAAGCTTTCTTT.

For the CDR3, the DNA is TGTGCCAGTAGTATAGCCCCCCCGTCGCTAGCGGGACCCGCCGAGCAGTACTTC. This gives the protein CASSIAPPSLAGPAEQYF. This chain links TRBV19 with TRBJ2-7, with 9 bases fitting TRBD2. The germline gives CDR1 LNHDA, CDR2 SQIVND (reference sequence). The CDR3 has 18 amino acids. V lost 1 base to trimming and J lost 6 bases; unmatched junction nucleotides: 16.

J is TRBJ2-3 and V is TRBV28; possibly TRBD2 for D (6 bases). The germline V gene has CDR1 MDHEN and CDR2 SYDVKM. The CDR3 length is 13 residues. Trimming stripped 6 bases from V and 6 bases from J, with 13 bases between. CDR3 protein: CASRGLGVDTQYF. Here the CDR3 DNA reads TGTGCCAGCAGGGGACTGGGGGTGGATACGCAGTATTTT.

The rearrangement uses TRBV7-9 and TRBJ1-4, with D unclear. CDR3 length: 15 residues. In germline, CDR1 is SEHNR, CDR2 FQNEAQ (reference sequence). Trimming stripped 2 bases from V and 6 bases from J, with 13 bases between. In nucleotides, the CDR3 is TGTGCCAGCAGCTTAAGTCTTTTGGTGGATGAAAAACTGTTTTTT. This gives the protein CASSLSLLVDEKLFF.

As to this clone: Distinct nucleotide sequences in the sample also encode this CDR3. The chain combines TRBV3-1 (or the pseudogene TRBV3-2) with TRBJ2-7; no clear D. This CDR3 spans 13 amino acids. V lost 3 bases, J lost 1 base, and 7 bases lay in between. CDR1 LGHDT and CDR2 YNNKEL come from the germline V gene (reference sequence). The CDR3 protein is CASSQGSSYEQYF. The CDR3 nucleotides are TGTGCCAGCAGCCAGGGTTCTTCCTACGAGCAGTACTTC.

The chain recombines TRBV25-1 with TRBJ1-5; D remains unclear. V was cut by 4 bases and J by 4 bases, with 11 bases left in between. Germline assignment: CDR1 MGHDK and CDR2 SYGVNS. The CDR3 consists of 14 residues. The chain's CDR3 is CASSAVGLNQPQHF. The CDR3 DNA follows: TGTGCCAGCAGTGCAGTGGGGTTGAATCAGCCCCAGCATTTT.

Notes on this clone: The junction departs from the called germline gene at one end, perhaps through a read error. V and J are TRBV7-7 and TRBJ2-5, with D perhaps matching TRBD1 or TRBD2 (5 bases each). The germline CDR1 and CDR2 sequences are SSHAT and FNYEAQ (reference sequence). The CDR3 extends over 15 amino acids. In nucleotides, the CDR3 is TGTGCTAGCAGCTTAGCGAGCACATGGGGGGAGACCCAGTACTTC. It yields the protein CASSLASTWGETQYF.

The chain recombines TRBV2 with TRBJ2-7, with TRBD2 as a possible D gene (6 bases). This CDR3 is 15 amino acids long. The ends were cut back, 3 bases at V and 5 bases at J, with 17 bases in the middle. The V gene's germline CDR1 is SNHLY and CDR2 FYNNEI. The CDR3 is CASSERGHYGDEQYF. The DNA of the CDR3 is TGTGCCAGCAGTGAGCGGGGTCACTATGGGGACGAGCAGTACTTC. The full variable domain, with the rest looked up from reference TRBV2 and TRBJ2-7, is EPEVTQTPSHQVTQMGQEVILRCVPISNHLYFYWYRQILGQKVEFLVSFYNNEISEKSEIFDDQFSVERPDGSNFTLKIRSTKLEDSAMYFCASSERGHYGDEQYFGPGTRLTVT.

The rearrangement joins TRBV12-5 to TRBJ2-1, with TRBD1 as a possible D gene (5 bases). The V and J ends lost 0 bases and 10 bases respectively, with 10 bases between them. This CDR3 has 13 amino acids. In germline, CDR1 is LGHNT, CDR2 FRNRAP. CDR3 sequence (DNA): TGTGCTAGTGGTTTGGTGCAGGGTTCGGAGCAGTTCTTC. Translation: CASGLVQGSEQFF.

This rearrangement joins TRBV6-2 or TRBV6-3 to TRBJ2-5; 8 bases line up with TRBD2. The germline CDR1 and CDR2 sequences are MNHEY and SVGEGT. This CDR3 contains 15 residues. V shed 6 bases and J 5 bases; nucleotides not matched to a gene: 11. The CDR3 region has the DNA TGTGCCAGCAGCCAGACTAGCGAGTTCCGGGAGACCCAGTACTTC. Translating gives CASSQTSEFRETQYF.

Concerning this clone itself: Other DNA sequences in the same sample also yield this CDR3. The chain links TRBV28 to TRBJ2-1; D is ambiguous. The V gene's germline CDR1 is MDHEN and CDR2 SYDVKM. The CDR3 loop spans 11 amino acids. V was trimmed by 2 bases and J by 9 bases, leaving 5 bases between them. The CDR3: CASSLTGEQFF. CDR3 in DNA: TGTGCCAGCAGTTTAACGGGTGAGCAGTTCTTC.

The chain links TRBV6-6 to TRBJ2-7, with a weak D call TRBD2 (6 bases). The CDR3 runs 15 residues. CDR1 MNHNY and CDR2 SVGAGI come from the germline V gene (reference sequence). V dropped 2 bases and J dropped 2 bases, with 13 bases sitting between them. CDR3 residues: CASSYEVAATYEQYF. The CDR3 nucleotides read TGTGCCAGCAGTTACGAGGTAGCGGCGACCTACGAGCAGTACTTC.

Here the CDR3 reads CASSPGVMNTEAFF. CDR3 sequence (DNA): TGCGCCAGCAGCCCTGGGGTCATGAACACTGAAGCTTTCTTT. The chain employs TRBV5-1 and TRBJ1-1, with D unclear. Trimming shortened V by 4 bases and J by 0 bases, and 10 bases separated the two germline ends. The CDR3 runs to 14 residues. From germline, CDR1 is SGHRS and CDR2 YFSETQ. The variable domain in full, with the rest retrieved from reference TRBV5-1 and TRBJ1-1, is KAGVTQTPRYLIKTRGQQVTLSCSPISGHRSVSWYQQTPGQGLQFLFEYFSETQRNKGNFPGRFSGRQFSNSRSEMNVSTLELGDSALYLCASSPGVMNTEAFFGQGTRLTVV.

The chain combines TRBV29-1 with TRBJ2-2; no clear D. V was clipped by 3 bases and J by 1 base, with 6 bases between them. Germline V gene sequence: CDR1 SQVTM, CDR2 ANQGSEA. There are 13 residues in the CDR3. The chain's CDR3 is CSVDEGNTGELFF. The CDR3 coding sequence is TGCAGCGTTGACGAAGGGAACACCGGGGAGCTGTTTTTT.

This chain joins TRBV15 and TRBJ1-2, with TRBD1 matching 10 bases. With V trimmed by 5 bases and J by 4 bases, 7 bases remained unmatched. CDR1 is LNHNV and CDR2 is YYDKDF in the germline V gene (reference sequence). CDR3 length equals 15 residues. CDR3 region: CATSGETGGGYGYTF. In DNA, the CDR3 is TGTGCCACCAGCGGTGAGACAGGGGGCGGCTATGGCTACACCTTC.

The chain is built from TRBV25-1 and TRBJ1-1, with D hard to call. The CDR3 extends over 15 amino acids. With 5 bases removed from V and 0 bases from J, the gap between germline ends came to 13 bases. The germline gives CDR1 MGHDK, CDR2 SYGVNS. This CDR3 reads CASSPQPGVNTEAFF. The CDR3 DNA reads TGTGCCAGCAGTCCCCAGCCGGGTGTGAACACTGAAGCTTTCTTT. Based on the CDR3 plus reference TRBV25-1 and TRBJ1-1, the full variable domain is EADIYQTPRYLVIGTGKKITLECSQTMGHDKMYWYQQDPGMELHLIHYSYGVNSTEKGDLSSESTVSRIRTEHFPLTLESARPSHTSQYLCASSPQPGVNTEAFFGQGTRLTVV.

This clone showed up just once. CDR3 DNA sequence: TGTGCCAGCAGCGAAACCCCCCCAAATGAGCAGTTCTTC. Residues: CASSETPPNEQFF. The chain recombines TRBV7-3 with TRBJ2-1; no reliable D call. The CDR3 has 13 residues. CDR1 is SGHTA and CDR2 is FQGTGA in the germline V gene. V was cut by 5 bases and J by 7 bases, with 12 bases left in between. The complete variable domain, with remaining parts taken from reference TRBV7-3 and TRBJ2-1, reads GAGVSQTPSNKVTEKGKYVELRCDPISGHTALYWYRQSLGQGPEFLIYFQGTGAADDSGLPNDRFFAVRPEGSVSTLKIQRTERGDSAVYLCASSETPPNEQFFGPGTRLTVL.

This chain joins TRBV7-2 and TRBJ2-3; D gene ambiguous. The CDR3 is 14 amino acids. V was pared by 5 bases and J by 3 bases, with 12 bases between. Germline-derived CDR1 and CDR2 are SGHTA and FQGNSA. CDR3 sequence reads: CASSPGIGTDTQYF. The CDR3 DNA is TGTGCCAGCAGCCCCGGAATAGGAACAGATACGCAGTATTTT. Based on the CDR3 plus reference TRBV7-2 and TRBJ2-3, the full variable domain is GAGVSQSPSNKVTEKGKDVELRCDPISGHTALYWYRQSLGQGLEFLIYFQGNSAPDKSGLPSDRFSAERTGGSVSTLTIQRTQQEDSAVYLCASSPGIGTDTQYFGPGTRLTVL.

The J gene is TRBJ1-3, the V gene TRBV7-9, with D perhaps matching TRBD1 (5 bases). Germline-derived CDR1 and CDR2 are SEHNR and FQNEAQ (reference sequence). The CDR3 sequence is 16 residues long. With 2 bases removed from V and 2 bases from J, the gap between germline ends came to 13 bases. CDR3 sequence reads: CASSLILPRAGNTIYF. Here the CDR3 DNA reads TGTGCCAGCAGCTTAATTCTCCCCAGGGCTGGAAACACCATATATTTT.

The rearrangement links TRBV16 to TRBJ1-1; D is unresolved. The CDR3 is 15 amino acids. CDR1 is KGHSY, CDR2 FQNENV, per germline. Trimming cost V 4 bases and J 5 bases, with 17 bases left between them. The CDR3: CASSLIDRHETEAFF. CDR3 coding DNA: TGTGCCAGCAGCCTCATCGACCGGCATGAGACTGAAGCTTTCTTT.